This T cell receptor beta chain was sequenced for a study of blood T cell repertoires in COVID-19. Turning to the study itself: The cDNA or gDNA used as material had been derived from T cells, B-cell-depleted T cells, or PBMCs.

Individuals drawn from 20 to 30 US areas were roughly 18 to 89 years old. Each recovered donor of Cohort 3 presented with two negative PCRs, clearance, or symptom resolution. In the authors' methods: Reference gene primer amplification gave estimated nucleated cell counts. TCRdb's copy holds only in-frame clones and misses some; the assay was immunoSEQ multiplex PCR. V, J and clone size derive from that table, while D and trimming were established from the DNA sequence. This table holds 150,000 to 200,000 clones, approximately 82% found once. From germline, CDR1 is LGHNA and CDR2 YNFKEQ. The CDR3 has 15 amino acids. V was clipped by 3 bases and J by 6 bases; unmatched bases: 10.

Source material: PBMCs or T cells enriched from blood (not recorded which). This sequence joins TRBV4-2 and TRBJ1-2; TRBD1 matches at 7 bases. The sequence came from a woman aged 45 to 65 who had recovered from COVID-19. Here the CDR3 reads CASSQDGQARDGYTF. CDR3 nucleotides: TGTGCCAGCAGCCAGGACGGACAGGCCAGGGATGGCTACACCTTC.